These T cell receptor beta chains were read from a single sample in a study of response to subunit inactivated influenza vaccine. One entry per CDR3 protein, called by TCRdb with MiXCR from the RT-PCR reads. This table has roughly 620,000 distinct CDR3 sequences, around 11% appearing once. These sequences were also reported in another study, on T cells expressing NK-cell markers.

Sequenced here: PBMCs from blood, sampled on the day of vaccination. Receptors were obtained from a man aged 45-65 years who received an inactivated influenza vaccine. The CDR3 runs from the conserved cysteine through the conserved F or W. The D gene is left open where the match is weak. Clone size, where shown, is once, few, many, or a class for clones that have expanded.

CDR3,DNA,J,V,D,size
CASSHARERYGYTF,TGTGCCAGCAGCCACGCGCGAGAAAGATATGGCTACACCTTC,TRBJ1-2,TRBV4-2,NA,NA
CASSLDVPSGGEQFF,TGTGCCAGCAGCTTAGATGTCCCATCCGGGGGTGAGCAGTTCTTC,TRBJ2-1,TRBV11-2,NA,NA
CSATPGLAGYEQYF,TGCAGTGCTACCCCGGGACTAGCGGGATACGAGCAGTACTTC,TRBJ2-7,TRBV20-1,TRBD2,few
CASSLPQTGGQYNEQFF,TGCGCCAGCAGCTTGCCCCAAACAGGGGGTCAGTACAATGAGCAGTTCTTC,TRBJ2-1,TRBV5-1,TRBD1,NA
CASSHRGQTQYF,TGTGCCAGCAGCCACAGGGGACAGACCCAGTACTTC,TRBJ2-5,TRBV7-2,TRBD1,NA
CSVVWLAGFNEQFF,TGCAGCGTTGTATGGCTAGCGGGATTCAATGAGCAGTTCTTC,TRBJ2-1,TRBV29-1,TRBD2,few
CASSGLNTDTQYF,TGTGCCAGCAGCGGACTAAACACAGATACGCAGTATTTT,TRBJ2-3,TRBV9,NA,few
CASSLGPDSYNEQFF,TGTGCCAGCAGCCTGGGACCGGATAGCTACAATGAGCAGTTCTTC,TRBJ2-1,TRBV11-2,NA,many
CASSLSGAAYEQYF,TGCGCCAGCAGCCTCTCAGGGGCAGCGTACGAGCAGTACTTC,TRBJ2-7,TRBV4-1,NA,few
CATSDRPTGLAPDTQYF,TGTGCCACCAGTGATCGACCGACGGGACTAGCCCCAGATACGCAGTATTTT,TRBJ2-3,TRBV24-1,TRBD2,NA
CASSRTLGRGLLGEQFF,TGTGCCAGCAGTCGGACTTTGGGGAGAGGGCTTCTCGGTGAGCAGTTCTTC,TRBJ2-1,TRBV28,NA,NA
CASSSRSGQGANEQFF,TGTGCCAGCAGCAGCAGATCGGGACAGGGGGCCAATGAGCAGTTCTTC,TRBJ2-1,TRBV11-3,TRBD1,NA
CASSLGHGSIEQFF,TGTGCCAGCAGCTTGGGACACGGATCGATTGAGCAGTTCTTC,TRBJ2-1,TRBV7-8,NA,NA
CASSLVGGAAQETQYF,TGTGCCAGCAGCTTAGTGGGGGGAGCGGCCCAAGAGACCCAGTACTTC,TRBJ2-5,TRBV7-2,NA,NA
CSVALLTGTGLHYEQYF,TGCAGCGTTGCCCTCTTAACCGGGACAGGGTTACACTACGAGCAGTACTTC,TRBJ2-7,TRBV29-1,TRBD1,NA
CAWGTGLGNQPQHF,TGTGCCTGGGGGACAGGGTTGGGCAATCAGCCCCAGCATTTT,TRBJ1-5,TRBV30,TRBD1,NA
CASSPYFGSATGELFF,TGTGCCAGCAGCCCATACTTTGGGAGTGCCACCGGGGAGCTGTTTTTT,TRBJ2-2,TRBV6-2/TRBV6-3,NA,NA
CAISTGGNTIYF,TGTGCCATCAGTACCGGGGGAAACACCATATATTTT,TRBJ1-3,TRBV10-3,NA,many
CASSSSRGSGGEQFF,TGTGCCAGCAGTTCCAGCAGGGGAAGCGGGGGTGAGCAGTTCTTC,TRBJ2-1,TRBV6-5,TRBD2,NA
CASSPPGTGSNQPQHF,TGTGCCAGCTCACCACCGGGGACAGGGAGCAATCAGCCCCAGCATTTT,TRBJ1-5,TRBV18,TRBD1,NA
CASSLGSGQTGELFF,TGCGCCAGCAGCTTGGGTAGCGGGCAAACCGGGGAGCTGTTTTTT,TRBJ2-2,TRBV5-1,TRBD2,NA
CSVEPVRVYNEQFF,TGCAGCGTTGAACCCGTTAGGGTCTACAATGAGCAGTTCTTC,TRBJ2-1,TRBV29-1,NA,few
CASSLGGRAPYNEQFF,TGTGCCAGCAGCTTAGGCGGGAGGGCCCCCTACAATGAGCAGTTCTTC,TRBJ2-1,TRBV11-3,TRBD2,NA
CASSKGQGTNTDTQYF,TGCGCCAGCAGCAAAGGACAGGGTACTAACACAGATACGCAGTATTTT,TRBJ2-3,TRBV5-1,TRBD1,NA
CAISATSGQETQYF,TGTGCCATCAGTGCAACTAGCGGCCAAGAGACCCAGTACTTC,TRBJ2-5,TRBV10-3,TRBD2,NA